Each of the 21 T cell receptor beta chains below was sequenced from the same sample in a study of OX40 agonist ivuxolimab in advanced cancers. Clones were sequenced by immunoSEQ multiplex PCR, and TCRdb holds only the in-frame ones, with some missing. The sample has about 150,000 clones, roughly 92% seen once; the top ten hold just over 0.3%. The sequencing used CD4+ or CD8+ T cells sorted from blood, collected in a trial of the OX40 agonist ivuxolimab. These receptors all come from an adult with an advanced solid tumor such as melanoma, head and neck, liver or kidney cancer.

In this sample, this clone turned up once. CDR3 sequence: CASSPRLGKTQYF. CDR3 DNA: TGTGCCAGCAGCCCCCGACTAGGCAAGACCCAGTACTTC. This chain uses TRBV6-6 with TRBJ2-5; D possibly corresponds to TRBD2 (6 bases). V gave up 6 bases and J gave up 6 bases, with 14 bases separating them. Germline lookup yields CDR1 MNHNY and CDR2 SVGAGI (reference sequence). CDR3 length equals 13 residues.

This clone was counted only a few times. The V call is TRBV28, the J call TRBJ1-1, with D unclear. The germline CDR1 and CDR2 sequences are MDHEN and SYDVKM. V was clipped by 2 bases and J by 3 bases, with 10 bases between them. There are 14 residues in the CDR3. CDR3 nucleotide sequence: TGTGCCAGCAGTTTAAGGCCTTGGGACACTGAAGCTTTCTTT. Translated: CASSLRPWDTEAFF. The full variable domain, in which reference TRBV28 and TRBJ1-1 provide the parts outside the CDR3, is DVKVTQSSRYLVKRTGEKVFLECVQDMDHENMFWYRQDPGLGLRLIYFSYDVKMKEKGDIPEGYSVSREKKERFSLILESASTNQTSMYLCASSLRPWDTEAFFGQGTRLTVV.

V is TRBV6-6 and J is TRBJ1-6, with 7 bases lining up with TRBD1. V lost 6 bases, J lost 9 bases, and 11 bases stayed unmatched. This CDR3 spans 15 amino acids. Germline V CDR1 and CDR2: MNHNY, SVGAGI (reference sequence). This CDR3 reads CASSTPRQGSSPLHF. The CDR3 DNA is TGTGCCAGCAGCACCCCCCGACAGGGCAGTTCACCCCTCCACTTT.

The chain has TRBV19 and TRBJ1-1, with D unclear. The CDR3 sequence is 14 residues long. Germline CDR1 reads LNHDA; CDR2 reads SQIVND (reference sequence). Trimming left V 3 bases short and J 1 base short, with 9 bases between. The CDR3 loop is CASSIPVPNTEAFF. The CDR3 DNA is TGTGCCAGTAGTATCCCGGTACCGAACACTGAAGCTTTCTTT.

V and J are TRBV5-4 and TRBJ2-3; either TRBD1 or TRBD2 may fit D (7 bases each). Germline CDR1 is SGHNT and CDR2 is YYREEE (reference sequence). The V gene lost 4 bases and the J gene lost 0 bases, with 15 bases spanning the gap. CDR3 length equals 16 residues. This chain's CDR3 is CASSPGAGQSTDTQYF. CDR3 nucleotide sequence: TGTGCCAGCAGCCCTGGAGCGGGACAGAGCACAGATACGCAGTATTTT.

The genes are TRBV28 and TRBJ2-7, with D maybe TRBD1 (6 bases). Germline-derived CDR1 and CDR2 are MDHEN and SYDVKM. The CDR3 has 15 residues. V lost 2 bases and J 0 bases, leaving 11 bases between the germline ends. CDR3 amino acids: CASSLDRRSSYEQYF. The CDR3 coding sequence is TGTGCCAGCAGTTTAGACAGGCGCAGCTCCTACGAGCAGTACTTC.

The chain recombines TRBV10-1 with TRBJ2-5, with D possibly matching TRBD2 (7 bases). Germline loops: CDR1 WNHNN, CDR2 SYGVQD (reference sequence). The CDR3 totals 16 residues. Trimming removed 2 bases from V and 0 bases from J, with 13 bases in between. The CDR3 nucleotides read TGCGCCAGCAGTGAGGGGGGCGGGGGAAACCAAGAGACCCAGTACTTC. Encoded protein: CASSEGGGGNQETQYF.

CDR3 protein: CASSESRGGGFSYNEQFF. CDR3 bases: TGTGCCAGCAGTGAGTCCAGGGGGGGCGGCTTTTCTTACAATGAGCAGTTCTTC. The V call is TRBV25-1, the J call TRBJ2-1; either TRBD1 or TRBD2 may supply D (7 bases each). V shed 3 bases and J shed 4 bases, with 22 bases lying between them. This CDR3 comprises 18 residues. The germline V gene encodes CDR1 MGHDK and CDR2 SYGVNS.

The chain combines TRBV6-5 with TRBJ2-6; D call uncertain. V gave up 5 bases and J gave up 2 bases, with 7 bases separating them. The CDR3 covers 14 residues. Germline V gene lookup returns CDR1 MNHEY and CDR2 SVGAGI. The CDR3 sequence: CASSRPTGANVLTF. The CDR3 DNA follows: TGTGCCAGCAGTCGTCCCACTGGGGCCAACGTCCTGACTTTC.

Only a few counts were recorded for this clone. This chain joins TRBV7-2 and TRBJ1-4, with a possible D match to TRBD1 (5 bases). This CDR3 spans 15 amino acids. Trimming removed 4 bases from V and 8 bases from J, with 17 bases in between. Germline CDR1 is SGHTA and CDR2 is FQGNSA. CDR3 sequence: CASSSRRGRLEKLFF. The CDR3 DNA follows: TGTGCCAGCAGCTCCCGCCGGGGGAGGCTGGAAAAACTGTTTTTT.

The chain joins TRBV25-1 to TRBJ1-2, with D maybe TRBD1 (5 bases). Between the trimmed V and J ends, which lost 6 bases and 2 bases, there was a span of 16 bases. This CDR3 contains 15 residues. Germline V gene lookup returns CDR1 MGHDK and CDR2 SYGVNS. CDR3 coding DNA: TGTGCCAGCAGGGAACCGGGACCGACGAACTATGGCTACACCTTC. This codes for CASREPGPTNYGYTF.

The chain is built from TRBV7-9 and TRBJ2-1, with D perhaps matching TRBD1 (5 bases). Trimming shortened V by 5 bases and J by 5 bases, and 16 bases separated the two germline ends. The CDR3 totals 15 residues. From germline, CDR1 is SEHNR and CDR2 FQNEAQ (reference sequence). In DNA form, the CDR3 reads TGTGCCAGCAGCGCGACAGCGAGCGCGAACAATGAGCAGTTCTTC. This sequence encodes CASSATASANNEQFF.

This chain joins TRBV7-9 and TRBJ2-1; D remains unclear. Trimming removed 1 base from V and 4 bases from J, with 5 bases in between. The CDR3 contains 13 residues. Germline CDR1 and CDR2: SEHNR and FQNEAQ (reference sequence). The CDR3 DNA sequence: TGTGCCAGCAGCTTAGTGCGGTACAATGAGCAGTTCTTC. Residues: CASSLVRYNEQFF.

This rearrangement joins TRBV7-3 to TRBJ2-1; D perhaps matches TRBD2 (7 bases). The CDR3 is made up of 14 amino acids. Germline CDR1 reads SGHTA; CDR2 reads FQGTGA. Trimming left V 6 bases short and J 4 bases short, with 13 bases between. The DNA of the CDR3 is TGTGCCAGCAGTCGGGGGGCGAGTTACAATGAGCAGTTCTTC. Amino acids: CASSRGASYNEQFF. Full variable domain (missing parts from reference TRBV7-3 and TRBJ2-1): GAGVSQTPSNKVTEKGKYVELRCDPISGHTALYWYRQSLGQGPEFLIYFQGTGAADDSGLPNDRFFAVRPEGSVSTLKIQRTERGDSAVYLCASSRGASYNEQFFGPGTRLTVL.

The chain recombines TRBV27 with TRBJ2-4; D is possibly TRBD1 or TRBD2 (5 bases each). Germline CDR1 and CDR2: MNHEY and SMNVEV (reference sequence). The CDR3 has 17 amino acids. Trimming left V 2 bases short and J 6 bases short, with 20 bases between. The CDR3 coding sequence is TGTGCCAGCAGTTTAACAACAGGTTTTGGGGGAGTAAACATTCAGTACTTC. Amino acids: CASSLTTGFGGVNIQYF.

The J gene is TRBJ2-7, the V gene TRBV2; 8 nucleotides align to TRBD1. The trim removed 7 bases at V and 2 bases at J, leaving 4 bases unmatched. The germline gives CDR1 SNHLY, CDR2 FYNNEI. CDR3 size: 13 residues. The DNA of the CDR3 is TGTGCCAGCAAGTTACAGGGGGCCTACGAGCAGTACTTC. This codes for CASKLQGAYEQYF.

This chain joins TRBV5-1 and TRBJ1-1; D is unclear. V shed 4 bases and J shed 3 bases, with 10 bases lying between them. CDR1 is SGHRS and CDR2 is YFSETQ in the germline V gene. The CDR3 has 13 amino acids. CDR3 DNA sequence: TGCGCCAGCAGCCTCGGGATAGACACTGAAGCTTTCTTT. Amino acids: CASSLGIDTEAFF.

The V and J genes are TRBV6-5 and TRBJ1-6; 7 bases line up with TRBD1. Unmatched junction bases numbered 4, after V lost 10 bases and J lost 4 bases. Germline lookup yields CDR1 MNHEY and CDR2 SVGAGI. The CDR3 spans 13 residues. CDR3 bases: TGTGCCACCAGGGGGAGTTATAATTCACCCCTCCACTTT. It yields the protein CATRGSYNSPLHF.

A few counts support this clone. The rearrangement links TRBV4-3 to TRBJ2-7, with a weak D call TRBD2 (6 bases). This CDR3 is 18 amino acids long. Germline CDR1 is LGHNA and CDR2 is YSLEER. The V and J ends lost 1 base and 1 base respectively, with 20 bases between them. CDR3 DNA sequence: TGCGCCAGCAGCCAAGTTACCAGCCGCGGGACGCCTTCCTACGAGCAGTACTTC. It yields the protein CASSQVTSRGTPSYEQYF.

V gene TRBV25-1 combines with J gene TRBJ1-1, with TRBD1 as a possible D gene (6 bases). The V end lost 6 bases, the J end lost 1 base, and 21 bases lay between the germline ends. Germline lookup yields CDR1 MGHDK and CDR2 SYGVNS. This CDR3 contains 17 residues. CDR3 sequence: CASRPGTRSSSNTEAFF. In DNA form, the CDR3 reads TGTGCCAGCAGACCCGGGACAAGGAGTTCATCGAACACTGAAGCTTTCTTT.

The chain has TRBV6-6 and TRBJ2-5, with D possibly matching TRBD1 (6 bases). Looked up from germline, CDR1 is MNHNY and CDR2 is SVGAGI (reference sequence). With 7 bases removed from V and 5 bases from J, the gap between germline ends came to 14 bases. This CDR3 spans 13 amino acids. In nucleotides, the CDR3 is TGTGCCAGCACCCTACAGGGTGCCGAGACCCAGTACTTC. As protein: CASTLQGAETQYF.